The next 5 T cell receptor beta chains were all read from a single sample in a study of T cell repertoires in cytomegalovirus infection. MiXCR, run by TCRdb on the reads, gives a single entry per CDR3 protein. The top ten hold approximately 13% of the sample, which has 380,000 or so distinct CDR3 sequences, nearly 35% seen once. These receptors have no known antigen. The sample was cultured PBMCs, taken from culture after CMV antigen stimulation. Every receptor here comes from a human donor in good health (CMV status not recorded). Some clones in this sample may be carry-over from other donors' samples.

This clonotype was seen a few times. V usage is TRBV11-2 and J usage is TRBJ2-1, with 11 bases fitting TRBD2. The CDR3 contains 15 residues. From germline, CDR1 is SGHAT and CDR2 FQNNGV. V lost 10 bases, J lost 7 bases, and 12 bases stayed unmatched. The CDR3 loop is CATAGIAGGFNEQFF. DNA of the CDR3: TGTGCCACCGCGGGGATAGCGGGAGGGTTTAATGAGCAGTTCTTC.

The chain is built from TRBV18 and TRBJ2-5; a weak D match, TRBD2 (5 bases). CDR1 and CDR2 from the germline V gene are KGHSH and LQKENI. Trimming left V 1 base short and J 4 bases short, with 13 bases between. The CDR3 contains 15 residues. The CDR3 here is CASSPLPSEGETQYF. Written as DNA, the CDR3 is TGTGCCAGCTCACCACTTCCGTCAGAGGGAGAGACCCAGTACTTC.

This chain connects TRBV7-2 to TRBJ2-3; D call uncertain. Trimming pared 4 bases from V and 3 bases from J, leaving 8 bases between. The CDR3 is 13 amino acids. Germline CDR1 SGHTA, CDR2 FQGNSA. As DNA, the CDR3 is TGTGCCAGCAGCTCCTACCGGACAGATACGCAGTATTTT. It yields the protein CASSSYRTDTQYF.

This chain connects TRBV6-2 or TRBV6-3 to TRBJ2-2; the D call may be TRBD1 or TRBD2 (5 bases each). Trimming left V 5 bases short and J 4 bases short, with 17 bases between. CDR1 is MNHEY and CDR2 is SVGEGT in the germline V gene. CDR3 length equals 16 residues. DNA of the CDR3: TGTGCCAGCAGTGACCCTGCCGGGACGTCCACCGGGGAGCTGTTTTTT. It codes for CASSDPAGTSTGELFF.

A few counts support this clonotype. The CDR3 nucleotides are TGCAGCGTTGATGAGAGGGGCAGCCAAGAGACCCAGTACTTC. It encodes CSVDERGSQETQYF. The V and J genes are TRBV29-1 and TRBJ2-5; D is perhaps TRBD1 or TRBD2 (5 bases each). The CDR3 contains 14 residues. V shed 3 bases and J shed 1 base, with 12 bases lying between them. The germline V gene encodes CDR1 SQVTM and CDR2 ANQGSEA.